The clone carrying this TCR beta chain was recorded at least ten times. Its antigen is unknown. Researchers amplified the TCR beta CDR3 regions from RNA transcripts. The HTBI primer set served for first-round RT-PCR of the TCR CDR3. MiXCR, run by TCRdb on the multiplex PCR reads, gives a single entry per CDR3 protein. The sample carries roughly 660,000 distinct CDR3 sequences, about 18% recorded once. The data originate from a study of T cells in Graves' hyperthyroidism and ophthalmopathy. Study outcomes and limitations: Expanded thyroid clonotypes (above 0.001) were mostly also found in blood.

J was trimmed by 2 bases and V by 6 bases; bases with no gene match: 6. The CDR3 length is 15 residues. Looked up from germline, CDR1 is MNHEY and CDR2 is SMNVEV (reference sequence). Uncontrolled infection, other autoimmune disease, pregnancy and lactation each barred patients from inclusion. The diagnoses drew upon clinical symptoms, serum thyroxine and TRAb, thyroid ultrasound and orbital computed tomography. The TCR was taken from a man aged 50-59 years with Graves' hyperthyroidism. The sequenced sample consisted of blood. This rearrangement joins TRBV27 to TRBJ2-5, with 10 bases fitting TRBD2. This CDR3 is CASSPEGLAQETQYF. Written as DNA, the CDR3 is TGTGCCAGCAGCCCCGAGGGACTAGCGCAAGAGACCCAGTACTTC.